A single sample is the source of the 23 T cell receptor beta chains below, sequenced in a study of blood T cell repertoires in COVID-19. Repertoires were generated with immunoSEQ multiplex PCR, while TCRdb's copy carries only in-frame clones and drops some. The sample has around 70,000 clones; 86% are singletons. Sequenced material: peripheral blood. The source of these receptors is a man aged 50 to 60 with acute or convalescent COVID-19.

V usage is TRBV6-5 and J usage is TRBJ1-5; D possibly corresponds to TRBD1 (6 bases). Trimming took off 5 bases at V and 5 bases at J, with 16 bases between the two ends. This CDR3 spans 15 amino acids. Looked up from germline, CDR1 is MNHEY and CDR2 is SVGAGI. The CDR3 sequence: CASSTTQGMDQPQHF. CDR3 DNA sequence: TGTGCCAGCAGTACTACACAGGGAATGGATCAGCCCCAGCATTTT.

The V call is TRBV10-3, the J call TRBJ2-7; a possible D gene is TRBD2 (5 bases). The CDR3 has 13 amino acids. CDR1 and CDR2 (germline): ENHRY, SYGVKD. With 4 bases removed from V and 2 bases from J, the gap between germline ends came to 9 bases. As DNA, the CDR3 is TGTGCCATCAGTGTGGGAGTCACCTACGAGCAGTACTTC. It codes for CAISVGVTYEQYF.

The chain couples TRBV10-3 to TRBJ2-7; D is possibly TRBD2 (5 bases). Trimming cost V 3 bases and J 3 bases, with 12 bases left between them. Per germline, CDR1 ENHRY and CDR2 SYGVKD. The CDR3 has 14 amino acids. The CDR3 DNA sequence: TGTGCCATCAGTGATAAGGGAGCGGTCTACGAGCAGTACTTC. As protein: CAISDKGAVYEQYF.

The chain employs TRBV7-9 and TRBJ2-3; possible D gene TRBD2, 6 bases. Germline CDR1 SEHNR, CDR2 FQNEAQ (reference sequence). The V end lost 3 bases, the J end lost 0 bases, and 7 bases lay between the germline ends. The CDR3 loop spans 14 amino acids. The CDR3 DNA reads as TGTGCCAGCAGCTTGGGGACTAGCACAGATACGCAGTATTTT. It codes for CASSLGTSTDTQYF.

This chain joins TRBV6-4 and TRBJ1-2; 9 bases agree with TRBD1. From germline, CDR1 is MRHNA and CDR2 SNTAGT. This CDR3 has 13 amino acids. The J segment lost 6 bases and the V segment lost 6 bases, leaving 5 bases of the junction unmatched. CDR3 DNA sequence: TGTGCCAGCAGCGCTACAGGGGGCGATGGCTACACCTTC. This sequence encodes CASSATGGDGYTF.

The DNA for the CDR3 is TGTGCCAGCAGCTTTTATCGGACAGGTCCTGAAAAACTGTTTTTT. Translating it yields CASSFYRTGPEKLFF. The chain has TRBV7-9 and TRBJ1-4, with 7 bases matching TRBD1. The CDR3 spans 15 residues. Losses at the gene ends were 3 bases for V and 7 bases for J; bases not matched to a gene: 8. CDR1 is SEHNR, CDR2 FQNEAQ, per germline (reference sequence).

V and J are TRBV10-3 and TRBJ1-2, with a tentative D call TRBD1 (5 bases). Germline V gene lookup returns CDR1 ENHRY and CDR2 SYGVKD. The CDR3 length is 16 residues. Trimming took 4 bases from V and 0 from J, leaving 15 bases between them. CDR3 region: CAISALQGAANYGYTF. The CDR3 nucleotides read TGTGCCATCAGTGCGCTGCAGGGTGCGGCTAACTATGGCTACACCTTC.

This clone occurred a few times. The chain links TRBV11-3 to TRBJ2-7, with a weak D call TRBD1 (6 bases). This CDR3 is built from 13 residues. CDR1 SGHNT and CDR2 YENEEA come from the germline V gene. V lost 3 bases and J lost 2, with 8 bases in between. CDR3 loop: CASSLDRTYEQYF. For the CDR3, the DNA is TGTGCCAGCAGCTTGGACAGAACCTACGAGCAGTACTTC.

V is TRBV2 and J is TRBJ1-2; 7 bases align to TRBD1. CDR3 size: 14 residues. Germline-derived CDR1 and CDR2 are SNHLY and FYNNEI. V was clipped by 6 bases and J by 4 bases; unmatched bases: 8. CDR3 residues: CASRYTGTAYGYTF. The CDR3 coding sequence is TGTGCCAGCAGATATACCGGGACAGCCTATGGCTACACCTTC.

This chain uses TRBV7-9 with TRBJ2-1; D remains unclear. The V gene lost 1 base and the J gene lost 9 bases, with 10 bases spanning the gap. This CDR3 spans 13 amino acids. Germline V gives CDR1 SEHNR, CDR2 FQNEAQ (reference sequence). For the CDR3, the DNA is TGTGCCAGCAGCTTAGGAACAAGGAGTGAGCAGTTCTTC. Translating gives CASSLGTRSEQFF.

Comments on this clone: This may be a read error, as it is one base from a much larger clone. This chain links TRBV2 with TRBJ1-6; no firm D call. Germline V gene data show CDR1 as SNHLY and CDR2 as FYNNEI. The CDR3 is made up of 12 amino acids. The germline V and J ends were trimmed by 5 bases and 5 bases, with 4 bases remaining between them. CDR3 region: CASSPNNSPLHF. CDR3 coding DNA: TGTGCCAGCAGTCCCAATAATTCACCCCTCCACTTT.

Remarks on this clone: One end of the junction varies from germline; a read error may be responsible. The chain combines TRBV2 with TRBJ2-7, with D perhaps TRBD1 (5 bases). Germline loops: CDR1 SNHLY, CDR2 FYNNEI. The CDR3 has 14 amino acids. The CDR3 loop is CASGEVDILYEQYF. The CDR3 DNA follows: TGTGCCAGCGGTGAGGTGGACATCCTCTACGAGCAGTACTTC.

The rearrangement uses TRBV4-1 and TRBJ2-5; maybe TRBD2 (6 bases). With 1 base removed from V and 0 bases from J, the gap between germline ends came to 9 bases. The CDR3 sequence is 15 residues long. Germline lookup yields CDR1 MGHRA and CDR2 YSYEKL. CDR3 residues: CASSQVGGNQETQYF. For the CDR3, the DNA is TGCGCCAGCAGCCAAGTGGGGGGAAACCAAGAGACCCAGTACTTC.

The rearrangement uses TRBV28 and TRBJ1-5; D gene unclear. Trimming pared 2 bases from V and 7 bases from J, leaving 15 bases between. The CDR3 contains 15 residues. Germline assignment: CDR1 MDHEN and CDR2 SYDVKM. CDR3 amino acids: CASSLPHKSGQPQHF. CDR3 sequence (DNA): TGTGCCAGCAGTTTACCCCATAAATCGGGGCAGCCCCAGCATTTT.

The chain joins TRBV6-2 or TRBV6-3 to TRBJ2-3, with TRBD2 matching 13 bases. The junction had 6 bases not matched to a gene; V was cut back by 1 base and J by 2 bases. This CDR3 spans 18 amino acids. CDR1 MNHEY and CDR2 SVGEGT come from the germline V gene. The CDR3 sequence is CASSYYGLAGATTDTQYF. The CDR3 DNA is TGTGCCAGCAGTTACTACGGACTAGCGGGGGCCACCACAGATACGCAGTATTTT.

The chain carries TRBV19 and TRBJ1-5; 8 bases map to TRBD1. J was trimmed by 4 bases and V by 9 bases; bases with no gene match: 11. Germline assignment: CDR1 LNHDA and CDR2 SQIVND (reference sequence). The CDR3 contains 15 residues. The CDR3 nucleotides read TGTGCCAGCAAAGAAACAGGGGGGAGTAATCAGCCCCAGCATTTT. Translating it yields CASKETGGSNQPQHF. Filled out from reference TRBV19 and TRBJ1-5, the complete variable domain reads DGGITQSPKYLFRKEGQNVTLSCEQNLNHDAMYWYRQDPGQGLRLIYYSQIVNDFQKGDIAEGYSVSREKKESFPLTVTSAQKNPTAFYLCASKETGGSNQPQHFGDGTRLSIL.

This clone was observed a handful of times. The chain uses TRBV3-1 (or the pseudogene TRBV3-2) and TRBJ2-7; D gene unclear. Germline V gene sequence: CDR1 LGHDT, CDR2 YNNKEL (reference sequence). The CDR3 contains 12 residues. Trimming took 3 bases from V and 2 from J, leaving 5 bases between them. The CDR3 nucleotides read TGTGCCAGCAGCCAGTCTACCTACGAGCAGTACTTC. It specifies CASSQSTYEQYF.

The chain links TRBV7-2 to TRBJ2-5, with 10 positions matching TRBD2. Germline V CDR1 and CDR2: SGHTA, FQGNSA. The trim removed 7 bases at V and 5 bases at J, leaving 4 bases unmatched. The CDR3 totals 13 residues. The chain's CDR3 is CASKRGGRETQYF. The CDR3 DNA reads TGTGCCAGCAAGCGGGGGGGCCGGGAGACCCAGTACTTC.

The genes are TRBV19 and TRBJ2-3; the match to TRBD2 covers 12 bases. This CDR3 contains 16 residues. Germline V gene data show CDR1 as LNHDA and CDR2 as SQIVND (reference sequence). V shed 5 bases, J shed 6 bases, and the junction held 9 bases outside the gene matches. In DNA form, the CDR3 reads TGTGCCAGTAGTGCCCAGACTAGCGGGAGAAAGGATACGCAGTATTTT. Protein: CASSAQTSGRKDTQYF.

V and J are TRBV5-1 and TRBJ1-6; D might be TRBD1 (6 bases). This CDR3 has 16 residues. CDR1 and CDR2 from the germline V gene are SGHRS and YFSETQ. V was clipped by 0 bases and J by 7 bases, with 14 bases between them. The CDR3 sequence is CASSLAIGTPNSPLHF. The DNA of the CDR3 is TGCGCCAGCAGCTTGGCAATAGGGACACCCAATTCACCCCTCCACTTT. The complete variable domain, with remaining parts taken from reference TRBV5-1 and TRBJ1-6, reads KAGVTQTPRYLIKTRGQQVTLSCSPISGHRSVSWYQQTPGQGLQFLFEYFSETQRNKGNFPGRFSGRQFSNSRSEMNVSTLELGDSALYLCASSLAIGTPNSPLHFGNGTRLTVT.

The rearrangement links TRBV10-1 to TRBJ2-1, with 7 positions matching TRBD1. Unmatched junction bases numbered 7, after V lost 0 bases and J lost 8 bases. Germline CDR1 WNHNN, CDR2 SYGVQD (reference sequence). The CDR3 has 15 amino acids. Here the CDR3 DNA reads TGCGCCAGCAGTGAGTCAGTCTACAGGGGCCATGAGCAGTTCTTC. Encoded protein: CASSESVYRGHEQFF.

This sequence joins TRBV7-8 and TRBJ1-5; possible D gene TRBD1, 5 bases. Looked up from germline, CDR1 is SGHVS and CDR2 is FQNEAQ. The V gene lost 1 base and the J gene lost 5 bases, with 15 bases spanning the gap. The CDR3 runs to 16 residues. The CDR3 DNA reads as TGTGCCAGCAGCTTAGTGGCGGGGGGGGGATATCAGCCCCAGCATTTT. The encoded protein is CASSLVAGGGYQPQHF.

V usage is TRBV13 and J usage is TRBJ1-6, with a possible D match to TRBD1 (6 bases). Trimming stripped 3 bases from V and 7 bases from J, with 10 bases between. From germline, CDR1 is PRHDT and CDR2 FYEKMQ (reference sequence). The CDR3 contains 14 residues. Written as DNA, the CDR3 is TGTGCCAGCAGCTTGGGAGGGGGAAATTCACCCCTCCACTTT. Translating it yields CASSLGGGNSPLHF.